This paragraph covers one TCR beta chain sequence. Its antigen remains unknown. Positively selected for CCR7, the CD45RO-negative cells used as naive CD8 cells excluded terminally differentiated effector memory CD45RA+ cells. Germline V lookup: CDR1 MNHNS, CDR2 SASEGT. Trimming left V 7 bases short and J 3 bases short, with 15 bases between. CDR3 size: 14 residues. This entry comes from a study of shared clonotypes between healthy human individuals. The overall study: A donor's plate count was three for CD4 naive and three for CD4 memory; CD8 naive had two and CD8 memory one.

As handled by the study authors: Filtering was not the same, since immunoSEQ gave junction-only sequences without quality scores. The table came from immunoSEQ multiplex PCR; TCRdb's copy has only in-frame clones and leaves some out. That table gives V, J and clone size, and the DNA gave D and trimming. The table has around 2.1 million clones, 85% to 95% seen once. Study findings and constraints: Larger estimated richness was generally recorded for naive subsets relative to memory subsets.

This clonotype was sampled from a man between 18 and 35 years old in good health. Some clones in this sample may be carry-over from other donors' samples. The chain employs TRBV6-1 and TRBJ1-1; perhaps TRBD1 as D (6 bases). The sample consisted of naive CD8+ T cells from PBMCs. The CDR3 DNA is TGTGCCAGCATTATCAGGGGATGGGACACTGAAGCTTTCTTT. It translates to CASIIRGWDTEAFF.